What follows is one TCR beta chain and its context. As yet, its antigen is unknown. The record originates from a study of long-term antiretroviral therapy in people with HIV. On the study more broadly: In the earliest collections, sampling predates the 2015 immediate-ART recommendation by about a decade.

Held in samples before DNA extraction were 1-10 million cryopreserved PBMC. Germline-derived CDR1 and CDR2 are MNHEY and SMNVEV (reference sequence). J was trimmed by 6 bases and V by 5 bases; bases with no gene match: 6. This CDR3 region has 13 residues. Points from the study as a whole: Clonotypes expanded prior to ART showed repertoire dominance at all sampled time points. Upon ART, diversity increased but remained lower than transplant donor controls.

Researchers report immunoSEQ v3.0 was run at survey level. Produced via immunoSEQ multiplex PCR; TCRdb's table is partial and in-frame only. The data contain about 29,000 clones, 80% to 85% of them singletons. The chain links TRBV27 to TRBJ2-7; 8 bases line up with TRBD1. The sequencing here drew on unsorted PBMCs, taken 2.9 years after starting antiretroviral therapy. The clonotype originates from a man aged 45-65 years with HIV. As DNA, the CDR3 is TGTGCCAGCAGTCCCCCCCAGGGGGCCGAGCAGTACTTC. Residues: CASSPPQGAEQYF.